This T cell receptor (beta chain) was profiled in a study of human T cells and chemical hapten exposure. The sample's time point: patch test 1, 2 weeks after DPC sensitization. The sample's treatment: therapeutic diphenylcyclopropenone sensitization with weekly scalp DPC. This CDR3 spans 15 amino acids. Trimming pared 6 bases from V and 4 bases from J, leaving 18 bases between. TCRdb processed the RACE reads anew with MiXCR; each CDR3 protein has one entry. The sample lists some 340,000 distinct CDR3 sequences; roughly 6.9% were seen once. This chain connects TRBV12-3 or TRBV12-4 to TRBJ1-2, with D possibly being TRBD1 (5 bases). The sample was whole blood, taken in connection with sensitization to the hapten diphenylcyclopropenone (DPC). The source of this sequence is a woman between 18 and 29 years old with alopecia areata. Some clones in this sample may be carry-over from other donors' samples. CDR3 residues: CASRAREGSIYGYTF. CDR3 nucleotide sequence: TGTGCCAGCAGGGCCCGGGAGGGGAGTATCTATGGCTACACCTTC.